These 19 T cell receptor beta chains came from one sample sequenced in a study of cytomegalovirus exposure and HLA in healthy donors. Some clones are missing from TCRdb's copy, which holds only in-frame ones; the method was immunoSEQ multiplex PCR. The data show approximately 120,000 clones, around 94% seen once. The sequencing input was PBMCs. These TCRs come from a woman in her late teens or twenties in good health and CMV-seronegative.

This clone was seen just once. This rearrangement joins TRBV7-9 to TRBJ2-1; TRBD1 aligns across 7 bases. The V gene end was trimmed by 3 bases and the J gene end by 9 bases; junction bases not matched to a gene: 8. The CDR3 contains 14 residues. The germline V gene has CDR1 SEHNR and CDR2 FQNEAQ (reference sequence). This CDR3 reads CASSFRTGGGEQFF. The DNA for the CDR3 is TGTGCCAGCAGCTTTAGGACAGGCGGAGGTGAGCAGTTCTTC.

The table lists this clone with a count of one. The V call is TRBV2, the J call TRBJ2-3; 10 bases map to TRBD1. V gave up 4 bases and J gave up 3 bases; unmatched junction bases: 7. The V gene's germline CDR1 is SNHLY and CDR2 FYNNEI. This CDR3 has 16 residues. DNA of the CDR3: TGTGCCAGCAGTGCCCCGGGACAGGGGCGGACAGATACGCAGTATTTT. This sequence encodes CASSAPGQGRTDTQYF.

This chain links TRBV11-2 with TRBJ1-2; 9 bases are a match to TRBD1. The CDR3 sequence is 15 residues long. V shed 8 bases and J 4 bases; nucleotides not matched to a gene: 11. Germline V gene data show CDR1 as SGHAT and CDR2 as FQNNGV. CDR3 residues: CASASNYRGRYGYTF. The CDR3 nucleotides read TGTGCCAGCGCCTCAAACTACAGGGGGCGCTATGGCTACACCTTC.

In DNA, the CDR3 is TGTGCCAGTAGTATGGGGTTGGGGCTACCTTTATCCAATGAGCAGTTCTTC. Residues: CASSMGLGLPLSNEQFF. The chain has TRBV19 and TRBJ2-1; D might be TRBD1 (5 bases). This CDR3 is built from 17 residues. With 3 bases removed from V and 6 bases from J, the gap between germline ends came to 21 bases. Germline V CDR1 and CDR2: LNHDA, SQIVND (reference sequence).

The chain couples TRBV5-1 to TRBJ2-6, with D possibly matching TRBD1 (5 bases). This CDR3 region has 16 residues. V lost 4 bases and J 0 bases, leaving 11 bases between the germline ends. Germline V gives CDR1 SGHRS, CDR2 YFSETQ. The CDR3 bases are TGCGCCAGCAGCGTACAGGTACTCTCTGGGGCCAACGTCCTGACTTTC. Encoded protein: CASSVQVLSGANVLTF.

The chain links TRBV2 to TRBJ1-1; the D gene is possibly TRBD1 (5 bases). The CDR3 extends over 16 amino acids. The V gene's germline CDR1 is SNHLY and CDR2 FYNNEI. V dropped 3 bases and J dropped 3 bases, with 17 bases sitting between them. In DNA, the CDR3 is TGTGCCAGCAGTGATAATCTGTTCGGGGGGGACACTGAAGCTTTCTTT. Its translation: CASSDNLFGGDTEAFF. Variable domain in full (rest from reference TRBV2 and TRBJ1-1): EPEVTQTPSHQVTQMGQEVILRCVPISNHLYFYWYRQILGQKVEFLVSFYNNEISEKSEIFDDQFSVERPDGSNFTLKIRSTKLEDSAMYFCASSDNLFGGDTEAFFGQGTRLTVV.

The chain couples TRBV7-9 to TRBJ2-2, with 7 positions matching TRBD2. From germline, CDR1 is SEHNR and CDR2 FQNEAQ (reference sequence). The CDR3 covers 16 residues. The V gene end was trimmed by 5 bases and the J gene end by 4 bases; junction bases not matched to a gene: 10. CDR3 protein: CASSDFRAGITGELFF. The CDR3 coding sequence is TGTGCCAGCAGCGATTTTCGAGCGGGGATCACCGGGGAGCTGTTTTTT. The complete variable domain, with remaining parts taken from reference TRBV7-9 and TRBJ2-2, reads DTGVSQNPRHKITKRGQNVTFRCDPISEHNRLYWYRQTLGQGPEFLTYFQNEAQLEKSRLLSDRFSAERPKGSFSTLEIQRTEQGDSAMYLCASSDFRAGITGELFFGEGSRLTVL.

This chain uses TRBV6-5 with TRBJ1-5, with 8 nucleotides matching TRBD1. With V trimmed by 2 bases and J by 12 bases, 6 bases remained unmatched. This CDR3 has 13 residues. Germline V lookup: CDR1 MNHEY, CDR2 SVGAGI. CDR3 residues: CASSYESGGYQHF. Written as DNA, the CDR3 is TGTGCCAGCAGTTACGAATCAGGGGGCTACCAGCATTTT.

DNA of the CDR3: TGTGCCAGCAGCCGACTAGCGGGTGGAGTCGATGAGCAGTTCTTC. It yields the protein CASSRLAGGVDEQFF. The chain employs TRBV5-6 and TRBJ2-1; 10 bases match TRBD2. The CDR3 loop spans 15 amino acids. Germline values: CDR1 SGHDT, CDR2 YYEEEE. J was trimmed by 8 bases and V by 4 bases; bases with no gene match: 9.

The chain carries TRBV28 and TRBJ2-1; D call uncertain. Germline V gene lookup returns CDR1 MDHEN and CDR2 SYDVKM. V was clipped by 1 base and J by 6 bases, with 7 bases between them. The CDR3 is 13 amino acids. The CDR3 bases are TGTGCCAGCAGTTTATCAGCGCCCAATGAGCAGTTCTTC. Amino acids: CASSLSAPNEQFF.

This chain uses TRBV9 with TRBJ2-5, with 8 bases lining up with TRBD2. Germline CDR1 and CDR2: SGDLS and YYNGEE. This CDR3 has 15 residues. Trimming took 2 bases from V and 2 from J; bases not matched to a gene: 5. CDR3 sequence: CASSVSGAVQETQYF. Here the CDR3 DNA reads TGTGCCAGCAGCGTTAGCGGGGCGGTACAAGAGACCCAGTACTTC.

The V call is TRBV5-1, the J call TRBJ1-1; weak D call: TRBD1 (5 bases). Germline V gene lookup returns CDR1 SGHRS and CDR2 YFSETQ. V lost 0 bases and J lost 5, with 11 bases in between. The CDR3 is 14 residues long. The CDR3: CASSLEGRWTEAFF. CDR3 nucleotides: TGCGCCAGCAGCTTGGAGGGGCGGTGGACTGAAGCTTTCTTT.

The chain has TRBV5-6 and TRBJ2-3; 8 bases agree with TRBD1. Germline CDR1 is SGHDT and CDR2 is YYEEEE. The ends lost 7 bases at V and 6 bases at J; junction bases unmatched: 13. CDR3 length: 15 residues. CDR3 residues: CASQVINRGEDTQYF. In DNA form, the CDR3 reads TGTGCCAGCCAAGTAATCAACAGGGGGGAGGATACGCAGTATTTT.

CDR3 sequence reads: CASSSGPWEQFF. DNA for the CDR3: TGTGCCAGCAGTTCAGGGCCCTGGGAGCAGTTCTTC. The genes are TRBV27 and TRBJ2-1; possible D gene TRBD1, 5 bases. V lost 4 bases and J 10 bases, leaving 11 bases between the germline ends. The germline V gene has CDR1 MNHEY and CDR2 SMNVEV (reference sequence). The CDR3 runs to 12 residues.

V usage is TRBV9 and J usage is TRBJ1-4; maybe TRBD1 (5 bases). The CDR3 consists of 15 residues. Between the trimmed V and J ends, which lost 0 bases and 8 bases, there was a span of 14 bases. Germline V gene sequence: CDR1 SGDLS, CDR2 YYNGEE. As DNA, the CDR3 is TGTGCCAGCAGCGTAGACCCTCAGGGTAGAGAAAAACTGTTTTTT. It is translated as CASSVDPQGREKLFF.

V is TRBV28 and J is TRBJ2-7, with 7 bases aligning to TRBD1. V shed 2 bases, J shed 3 bases, and the junction held 4 bases outside the gene matches. Germline values: CDR1 MDHEN, CDR2 SYDVKM. The CDR3 is 14 amino acids. CDR3: CASSLRGQNYEQYF. The CDR3, as DNA: TGTGCCAGCAGTTTAAGGGGACAGAACTACGAGCAGTACTTC.

The chain joins TRBV6-1 to TRBJ1-2; maybe TRBD1 (6 bases). Germline V lookup: CDR1 MNHNS, CDR2 SASEGT. The CDR3 contains 14 residues. Trimming removed 6 bases at V and 0 bases at J, with 11 bases between. The CDR3 DNA reads TGTGCCAGCAGAGACGGGACAACTAACTATGGCTACACCTTC. Translating it yields CASRDGTTNYGYTF.

This clone appeared a few times. The rearrangement joins TRBV19 to TRBJ2-7, with D maybe TRBD2 (5 bases). Germline-derived CDR1 and CDR2 are LNHDA and SQIVND (reference sequence). The CDR3 covers 15 residues. V lost 1 base to trimming and J lost 7 bases, with 17 bases between them. CDR3 residues: CASSIVGGEGREQYF. The CDR3 nucleotides read TGTGCCAGTAGTATAGTTGGTGGAGAAGGGAGAGAGCAGTACTTC. Looking up the rest from reference TRBV19 and TRBJ2-7 gives the full variable domain: DGGITQSPKYLFRKEGQNVTLSCEQNLNHDAMYWYRQDPGQGLRLIYYSQIVNDFQKGDIAEGYSVSREKKESFPLTVTSAQKNPTAFYLCASSIVGGEGREQYFGPGTRLTVT.

V gene TRBV6-1 combines with J gene TRBJ1-1; D ambiguous. V was clipped by 8 bases and J by 3 bases, with 10 bases between them. Per germline, CDR1 MNHNS and CDR2 SASEGT. The CDR3 runs 12 residues. The DNA for the CDR3 is TGTGCCAGCTATGAAGACTACACTGAAGCTTTCTTT. Translating gives CASYEDYTEAFF.